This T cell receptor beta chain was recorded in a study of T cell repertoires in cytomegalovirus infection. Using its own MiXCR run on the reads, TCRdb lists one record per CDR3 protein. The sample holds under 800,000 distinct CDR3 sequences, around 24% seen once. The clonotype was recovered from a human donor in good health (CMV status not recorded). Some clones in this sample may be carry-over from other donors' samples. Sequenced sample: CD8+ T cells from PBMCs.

The CDR3: CASSPGDMNTEAFF. The CDR3 DNA sequence: TGTGCCAGCAGTCCGGGGGACATGAACACTGAAGCTTTCTTT. The V gene is TRBV28, the J gene TRBJ1-1; the D gene is possibly TRBD1 (6 bases). V lost 5 bases to trimming and J lost 0 bases, with 10 bases between them. The germline V gene has CDR1 MDHEN and CDR2 SYDVKM. CDR3 length: 14 amino acids.